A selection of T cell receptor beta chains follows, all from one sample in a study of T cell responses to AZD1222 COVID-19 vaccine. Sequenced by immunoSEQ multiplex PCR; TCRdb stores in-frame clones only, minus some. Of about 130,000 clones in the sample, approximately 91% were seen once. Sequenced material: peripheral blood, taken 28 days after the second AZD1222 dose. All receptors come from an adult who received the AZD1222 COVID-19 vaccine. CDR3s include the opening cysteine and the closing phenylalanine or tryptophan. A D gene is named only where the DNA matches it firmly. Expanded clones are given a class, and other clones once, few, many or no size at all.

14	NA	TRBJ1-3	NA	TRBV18	CASSSDNSGNTIYF	TGTGCCAGCTCATCTGATAATTCTGGAAACACCATATATTTT
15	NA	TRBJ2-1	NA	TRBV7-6	CASSLQGTRVGEQFF	TGTGCCAGCAGCTTACAAGGGACCCGAGTGGGAGAGCAGTTCTTC
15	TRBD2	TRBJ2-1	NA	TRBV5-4	CASRSGLAGYNEQFF	TGTGCCAGCAGGTCCGGACTAGCGGGTTACAATGAGCAGTTCTTC
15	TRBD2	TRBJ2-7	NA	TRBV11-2	CASSSYTGRAIEQYF	TGTGCCAGCAGCTCTTACACGGGGAGGGCGATCGAGCAGTACTTC
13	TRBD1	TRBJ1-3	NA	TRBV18	CASSRTGAYTIYF	TGTGCCAGCTCCCGGACAGGGGCGTACACCATATATTTT
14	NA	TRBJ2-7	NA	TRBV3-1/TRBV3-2	CASSQAVRAAEQYF	TGTGCCAGCAGCCAAGCAGTGCGGGCGGCCGAGCAGTACTTC
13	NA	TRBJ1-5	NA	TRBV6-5	CASSRTVTQPQHF	TGTGCCAGCAGTAGGACAGTTACCCAGCCCCAGCATTTT
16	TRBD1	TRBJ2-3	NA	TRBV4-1	CASSQPPGQITDTQYF	TGCGCCAGCAGCCAACCCCCGGGACAGATCACAGATACGCAGTATTTT
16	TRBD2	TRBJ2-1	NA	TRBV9	CASSVDFSGRYNEQFF	TGTGCCAGCAGCGTAGATTTTAGCGGGAGGTACAATGAGCAGTTCTTC
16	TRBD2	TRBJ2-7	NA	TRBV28	CASSSTGGRGSYEQYF	TGTGCCAGCAGCAGTACCGGGGGGAGGGGCTCCTACGAGCAGTACTTC
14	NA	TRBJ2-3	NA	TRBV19	CATQLGVSTDTQYF	TGTGCCACCCAACTGGGAGTCAGCACAGATACGCAGTATTTT
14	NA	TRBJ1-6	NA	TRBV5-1	CASSSGSANSPLHF	TGCGCCAGCAGCTCAGGGTCGGCTAATTCACCCCTCCACTTT
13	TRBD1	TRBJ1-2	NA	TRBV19	CASSSHTGVGYTF	TGTGCCAGTAGTTCCCATACAGGGGTCGGCTACACCTTC
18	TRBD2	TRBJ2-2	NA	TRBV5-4	CASSLGGLAGGNTGELFF	TGTGCCAGCAGCTTGGGGGGCTTAGCGGGAGGAAACACCGGGGAGCTGTTTTTT
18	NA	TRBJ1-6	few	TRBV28	CASSLFNEGSSYNSPLHF	TGTGCCAGCAGTTTATTCAATGAGGGGAGCTCCTATAATTCACCCCTCCACTTT
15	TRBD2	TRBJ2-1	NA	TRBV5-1	CASSPSLAGSHEQFF	TGCGCCAGCAGCCCCAGCCTAGCGGGATCTCATGAGCAGTTCTTC
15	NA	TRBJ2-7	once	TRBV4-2	CASSQDPSGFYEQYF	TGTGCCAGCAGCCAAGACCCCTCGGGCTTCTACGAGCAGTACTTC
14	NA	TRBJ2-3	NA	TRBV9	CASSVQGTSDTQYF	TGTGCCAGCAGCGTACAGGGGACATCAGATACGCAGTATTTT
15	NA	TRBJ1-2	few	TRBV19	CASRSHREEGDGYTF	TGTGCCAGTAGGAGCCACAGGGAGGAAGGGGATGGCTACACCTTC
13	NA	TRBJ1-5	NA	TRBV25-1	CASSAGTGQPQHF	TGTGCCAGCAGCGCAGGGACCGGTCAGCCCCAGCATTTT
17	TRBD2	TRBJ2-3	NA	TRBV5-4	CASSLKLAGISTDTQYF	TGTGCCAGCAGCCTAAAACTAGCGGGCATTAGCACAGATACGCAGTATTTT
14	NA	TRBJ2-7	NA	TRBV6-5	CASRRPGRIYEQYF	TGTGCCAGCAGAAGACCGGGACGGATCTACGAGCAGTACTTC
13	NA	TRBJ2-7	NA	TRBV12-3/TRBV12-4	CASSLPDFFEQYF	TGTGCCAGCAGTCTGCCGGACTTCTTCGAGCAGTACTTC
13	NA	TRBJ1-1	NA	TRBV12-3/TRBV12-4	CASSVGPASEAFF	TGTGCCAGCAGTGTAGGGCCCGCGTCTGAAGCTTTCTTT
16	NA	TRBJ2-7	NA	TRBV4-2	CASSQAGGLSSYEQYF	TGTGCCAGCAGCCAAGCGGGCGGGCTGAGCTCCTACGAGCAGTACTTC
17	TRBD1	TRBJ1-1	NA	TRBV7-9	CASSQNRGLGISTEAFF	TGTGCCAGCAGCCAGAACAGGGGGCTAGGAATATCCACTGAAGCTTTCTTT
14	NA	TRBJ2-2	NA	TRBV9	CASSVGPGTGELFF	TGTGCCAGCAGCGTAGGGCCGGGTACCGGGGAGCTGTTTTTT
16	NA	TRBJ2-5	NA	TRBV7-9	CASSWEEQEFQETQYF	TGTGCCAGCAGCTGGGAAGAACAGGAGTTCCAAGAGACCCAGTACTTC
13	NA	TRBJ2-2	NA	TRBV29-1	CSVGDRNTGELFF	TGCAGCGTTGGCGACAGGAACACCGGGGAGCTGTTTTTT
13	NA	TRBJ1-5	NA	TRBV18	CASSPGGNQPQHF	TGTGCCAGCTCACCGGGGGGCAATCAGCCCCAGCATTTT
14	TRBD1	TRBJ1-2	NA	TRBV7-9	CASSPEWTGHGYTF	TGTGCCAGCAGCCCCGAATGGACAGGGCATGGCTACACCTTC
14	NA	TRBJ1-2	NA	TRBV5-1	CASSLDQQGYGYTF	TGCGCCAGCAGCTTGGATCAACAAGGCTATGGCTACACCTTC
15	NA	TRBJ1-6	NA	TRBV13	CASSLAPDRLSPLHF	TGTGCCAGCAGCTTAGCCCCGGACAGACTTTCACCCCTCCACTTT
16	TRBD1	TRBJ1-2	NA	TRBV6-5	CASSYDRVTFNYGYTF	TGTGCCAGCAGTTACGACAGGGTGACGTTTAACTATGGCTACACCTTC
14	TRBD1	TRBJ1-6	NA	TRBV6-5	CASRGTVFNSPLHF	TGTGCCAGCAGGGGGACAGTTTTTAATTCACCCCTCCACTTT
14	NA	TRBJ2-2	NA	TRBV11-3	CASSLGTNTGELFF	TGTGCCAGCAGCTTGGGGACCAACACCGGGGAGCTGTTTTTT
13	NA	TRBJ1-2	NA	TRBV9	CASSVGGNYGYTF	TGTGCCAGCAGCGTAGGGGGGAACTATGGCTACACCTTC
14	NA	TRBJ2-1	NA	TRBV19	CASSTPRTYNEQFF	TGTGCCAGTAGTACTCCGAGGACCTACAATGAGCAGTTCTTC
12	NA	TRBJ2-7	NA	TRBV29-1	CSVKTQGYEQYF	TGCAGCGTAAAAACACAGGGCTACGAGCAGTACTTC
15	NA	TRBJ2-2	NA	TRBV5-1	CASSSHTQLAPKLFF	TGCGCCAGCAGCTCGCATACACAACTAGCTCCGAAGCTGTTTTTT
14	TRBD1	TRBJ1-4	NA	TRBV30	CAWSRTGGLEKLFF	TGTGCCTGGAGTAGGACAGGGGGGTTAGAAAAACTGTTTTTT
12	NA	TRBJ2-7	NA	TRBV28	CASSSTGNEQYF	TGTGCCAGCAGTTCAACAGGGAACGAGCAGTACTTC
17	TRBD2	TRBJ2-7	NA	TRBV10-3	CAISDETSGSIAHEQYF	TGTGCCATCAGTGATGAGACTAGCGGGAGTATCGCCCACGAGCAGTACTTC
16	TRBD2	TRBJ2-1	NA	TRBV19	CASSPSLAGAFDEQFF	TGTGCCAGTAGTCCAAGCCTAGCGGGAGCTTTCGATGAGCAGTTCTTC
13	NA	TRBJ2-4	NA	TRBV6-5	CASTDLAKNIQYF	TGTGCCAGCACGGACTTAGCCAAAAACATTCAGTACTTC
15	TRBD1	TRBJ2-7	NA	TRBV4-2	CASSQDLGTAYEQYF	TGTGCCAGCAGCCAAGATTTGGGGACAGCCTACGAGCAGTACTTC
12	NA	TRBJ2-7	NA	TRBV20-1	CSASSSNGEQYF	TGCAGTGCTAGTAGCAGTAATGGCGAGCAGTACTTC
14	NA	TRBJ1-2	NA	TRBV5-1	CASSLEEGFSGYTF	TGCGCCAGCAGCTTAGAGGAGGGATTCAGTGGCTACACCTTC
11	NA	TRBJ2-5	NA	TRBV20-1	CSAYSGETQYF	TGCAGTGCTTACTCCGGGGAGACCCAGTACTTC
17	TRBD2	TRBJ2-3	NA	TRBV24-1	CATSDSGLAGAVDTQYF	TGTGCCACCAGTGATTCGGGACTAGCGGGAGCAGTAGATACGCAGTATTTT
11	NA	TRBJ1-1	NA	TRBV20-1	CSAKRSLEAFF	TGCAGTGCCAAGCGTTCCCTTGAAGCTTTCTTT